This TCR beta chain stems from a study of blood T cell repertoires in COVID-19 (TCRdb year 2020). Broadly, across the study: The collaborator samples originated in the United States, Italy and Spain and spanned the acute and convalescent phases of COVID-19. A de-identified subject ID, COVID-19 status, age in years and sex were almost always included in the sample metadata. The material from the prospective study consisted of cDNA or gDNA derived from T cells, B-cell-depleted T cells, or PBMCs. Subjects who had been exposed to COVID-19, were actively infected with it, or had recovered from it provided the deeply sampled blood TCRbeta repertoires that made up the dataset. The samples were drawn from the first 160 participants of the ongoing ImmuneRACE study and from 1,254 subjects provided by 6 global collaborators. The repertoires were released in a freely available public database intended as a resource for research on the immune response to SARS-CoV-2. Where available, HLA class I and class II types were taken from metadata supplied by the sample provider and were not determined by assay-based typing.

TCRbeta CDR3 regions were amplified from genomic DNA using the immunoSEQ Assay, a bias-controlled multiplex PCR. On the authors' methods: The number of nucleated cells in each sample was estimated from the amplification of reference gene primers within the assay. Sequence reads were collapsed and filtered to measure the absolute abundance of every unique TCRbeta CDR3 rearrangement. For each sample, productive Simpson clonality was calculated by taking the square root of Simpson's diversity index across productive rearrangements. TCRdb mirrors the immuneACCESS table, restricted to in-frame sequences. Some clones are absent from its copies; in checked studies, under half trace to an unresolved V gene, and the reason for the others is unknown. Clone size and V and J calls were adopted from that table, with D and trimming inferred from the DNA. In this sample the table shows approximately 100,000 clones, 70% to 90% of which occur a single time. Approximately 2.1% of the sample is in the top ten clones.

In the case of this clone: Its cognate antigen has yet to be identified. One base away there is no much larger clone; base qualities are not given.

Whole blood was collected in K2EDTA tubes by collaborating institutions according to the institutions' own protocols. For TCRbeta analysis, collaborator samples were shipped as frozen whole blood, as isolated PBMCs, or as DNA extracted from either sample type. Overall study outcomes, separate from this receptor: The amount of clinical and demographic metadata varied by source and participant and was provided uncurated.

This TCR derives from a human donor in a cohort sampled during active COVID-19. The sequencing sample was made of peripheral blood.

At the DNA level, the sequence is TGTGCCAGCAGCACGGGACTAGCGGGATACATCTACGAGCAGTACTTC. The resulting protein is CASSTGLAGYIYEQYF. The V and J genes are TRBV7-9 and TRBJ2-7; 13 central nucleotides agree with TRBD2. From cysteine to phenylalanine, the CDR3 is 16 amino acids long. Just CDR3 DNA is preserved here, 48 bases in frame from base 1. CDR1 and CDR2, per the germline V gene (reference sequence), are SEHNR and FQNEAQ. V ends up 5 bases short and J 3 bases short, with an unmatched junction base count of 7.